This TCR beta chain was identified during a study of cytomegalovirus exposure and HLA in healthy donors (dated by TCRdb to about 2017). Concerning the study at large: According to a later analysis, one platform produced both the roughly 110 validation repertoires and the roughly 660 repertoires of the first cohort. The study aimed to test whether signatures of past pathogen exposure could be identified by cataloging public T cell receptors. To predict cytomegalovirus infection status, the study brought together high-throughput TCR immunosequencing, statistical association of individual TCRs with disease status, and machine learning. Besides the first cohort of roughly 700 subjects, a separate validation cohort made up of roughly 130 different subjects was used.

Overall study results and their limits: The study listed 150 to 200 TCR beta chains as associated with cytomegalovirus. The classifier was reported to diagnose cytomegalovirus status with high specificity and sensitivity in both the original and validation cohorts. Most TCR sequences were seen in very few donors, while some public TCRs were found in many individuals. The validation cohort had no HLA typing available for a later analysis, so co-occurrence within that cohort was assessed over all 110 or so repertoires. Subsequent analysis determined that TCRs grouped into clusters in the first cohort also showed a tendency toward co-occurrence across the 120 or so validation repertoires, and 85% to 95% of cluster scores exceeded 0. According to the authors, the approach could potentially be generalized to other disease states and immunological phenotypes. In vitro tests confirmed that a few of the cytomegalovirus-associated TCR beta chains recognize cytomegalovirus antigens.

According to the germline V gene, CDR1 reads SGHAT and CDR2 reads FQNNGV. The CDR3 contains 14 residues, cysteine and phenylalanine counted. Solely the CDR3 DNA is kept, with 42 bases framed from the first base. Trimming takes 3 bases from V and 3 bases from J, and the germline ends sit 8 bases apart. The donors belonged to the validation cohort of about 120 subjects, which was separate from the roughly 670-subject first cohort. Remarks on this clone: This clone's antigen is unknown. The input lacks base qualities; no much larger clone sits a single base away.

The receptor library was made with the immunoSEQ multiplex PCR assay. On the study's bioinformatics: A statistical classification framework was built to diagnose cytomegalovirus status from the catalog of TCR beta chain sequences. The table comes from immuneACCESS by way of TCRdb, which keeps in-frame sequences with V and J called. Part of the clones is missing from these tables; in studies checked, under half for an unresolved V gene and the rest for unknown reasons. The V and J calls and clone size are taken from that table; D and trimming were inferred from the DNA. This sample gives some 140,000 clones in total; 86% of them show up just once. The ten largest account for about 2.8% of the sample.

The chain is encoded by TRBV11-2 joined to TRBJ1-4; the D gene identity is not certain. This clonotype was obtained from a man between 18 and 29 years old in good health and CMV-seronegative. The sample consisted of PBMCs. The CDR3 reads CASSFGLPNEKLFF. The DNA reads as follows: TGTGCCAGCAGCTTCGGGTTACCTAATGAAAAACTGTTTTTT.